This T cell receptor (beta chain) came from a study of CD4 T cells in relation to SARS-CoV-2 and coronaviruses. General study points: No donor gave both pre-pandemic and post-infection samples. Crossreactivity was assessed only for spike protein, not other viral proteins.

CDR1 and CDR2 (germline): ENHRY, SYGVKD. V lost 6 bases to trimming and J lost 4 bases; unmatched junction nucleotides: 9. The CDR3 loop spans 15 amino acids. Clones were sequenced by immunoSEQ multiplex PCR, and TCRdb holds only the in-frame ones, with some missing. The sample consists of about 56,000 clones, around 90% of them appearing once. In the case of this clone: No antigen is known for it.

The V gene is TRBV10-3, the J gene TRBJ2-3, with 8 bases matching TRBD2. This clonotype was obtained from an adult with COVID-19. The specimen sequenced was naive CD4+ T cells from PBMCs. Subset denoted: naive CD4+ T cells isolated by negative enrichment. This chain's CDR3 is CAIRGGSGIADTQYF. CDR3 coding DNA: TGTGCCATCAGAGGTGGTAGCGGGATTGCAGATACGCAGTATTTT.